This entry lists 29 T cell receptor beta chains sequenced from one sample in a study of blood T cell repertoires in COVID-19. TCRdb's table, derived via immunoSEQ multiplex PCR, lists solely in-frame clones and lacks some. The table includes about 140,000 clones, approximately 83% detected once. Input material: peripheral blood. These TCRs come from a human donor in a cohort sampled during active COVID-19.

The rearrangement uses TRBV5-6 and TRBJ1-3; D remains unclear. Looked up from germline, CDR1 is SGHDT and CDR2 is YYEEEE. Trimming shortened V by 1 base and J by 4 bases, and 15 bases separated the two germline ends. CDR3 length: 16 amino acids. The CDR3 sequence is CASSLTGLGFGNTIYF. CDR3 DNA: TGTGCCAGCAGCTTGACGGGGTTAGGGTTCGGAAACACCATATATTTT.

The chain carries TRBV20-1 and TRBJ2-3; TRBD2 is a possible D gene (5 bases). The CDR3 runs to 11 residues. Germline V gene lookup returns CDR1 DFQATT and CDR2 SNEGSKA (reference sequence). The CDR3 region is CSSSLGGTQYF. CDR3 sequence (DNA): TGCAGCTCATCTCTGGGCGGGACGCAGTATTTT.

The genes are TRBV7-9 and TRBJ1-1; the D gene is possibly TRBD1 (6 bases). The CDR3 extends over 15 amino acids. V lost 5 bases, J lost 5 bases, and 18 bases lay in between. Germline V gene sequence: CDR1 SEHNR, CDR2 FQNEAQ (reference sequence). Written as DNA, the CDR3 is TGTGCCAGCAGCCTAGGTGGGGGCGGTGGGACTGAAGCTTTCTTT. Its translation: CASSLGGGGGTEAFF.

This CDR3 reads CASTNGDRGLRELFF. CDR3 coding DNA: TGTGCCAGCACTAACGGGGACAGGGGGCTTAGGGAGCTGTTTTTT. The chain combines TRBV27 with TRBJ2-2, with TRBD1 matching over 12 bases. The germline V gene has CDR1 MNHEY and CDR2 SMNVEV (reference sequence). The ends lost 7 bases at V and 9 bases at J; junction bases unmatched: 9. The CDR3 is 15 residues long.

CDR3 sequence (DNA): TGTGCCAGTAGTATTTCCGGGGTGGGCAATCAGCCCCAGCATTTT. Protein product: CASSISGVGNQPQHF. The chain is built from TRBV19 and TRBJ1-5; no clear D. Trimming left V 3 bases short and J 2 bases short, with 11 bases between. This CDR3 region has 15 residues. The germline gives CDR1 LNHDA, CDR2 SQIVND (reference sequence).

This rearrangement joins TRBV6-1 to TRBJ2-2; the D is unclear. Trimming removed 1 base at V and 1 base at J, with 7 bases between. The CDR3 runs 15 residues. Germline CDR1 and CDR2: MNHNS and SASEGT. This chain's CDR3 is CASSEGAQNTGELFF. CDR3 in DNA: TGTGCCAGCAGTGAAGGGGCACAGAACACCGGGGAGCTGTTTTTT.

The J gene is TRBJ2-7, the V gene TRBV6-5; D may be TRBD1 (5 bases). Trimming took 0 bases from V and 2 from J, leaving 8 bases between them. Germline values: CDR1 MNHEY, CDR2 SVGAGI. The CDR3 sequence is 14 residues long. This CDR3 is CASSYSPGPYEQYF. The CDR3 DNA sequence: TGTGCCAGCAGTTACTCTCCAGGGCCCTACGAGCAGTACTTC.

The chain uses TRBV11-2 and TRBJ2-7; D gene uncertain. Looked up from germline, CDR1 is SGHAT and CDR2 is FQNNGV. The V end lost 4 bases, the J end lost 3 bases, and 13 bases lay between the germline ends. CDR3 length: 14 amino acids. CDR3 DNA sequence: TGTGCCAGCAGCTCGCCCCTCCGCAGCTACGAGCAGTACTTC. Translated: CASSSPLRSYEQYF.

V gene TRBV12-3 or TRBV12-4 combines with J gene TRBJ1-2; no clear D gene. This CDR3 is built from 11 residues. V lost 4 bases to trimming and J lost 12 bases, with 12 bases between them. The CDR3 region is CASSSGLGNTF. CDR3 DNA: TGTGCCAGCAGTTCCGGGCTCGGGAACACCTTC.

This clone was seen a handful of times. The genes are TRBV13 and TRBJ1-1; D call uncertain. The V end was cut by 1 base, the J end by 3 bases, with 15 bases between. Germline CDR1 and CDR2: PRHDT and FYEKMQ (reference sequence). This CDR3 has 16 amino acids. Here the CDR3 DNA reads TGTGCCAGCAGCTTAGTGGGCTCCGGGGAGGACACTGAAGCTTTCTTT. Translated, it gives CASSLVGSGEDTEAFF.

This chain links TRBV6-5 with TRBJ1-2, with 9 positions matching TRBD1. The CDR3 is 15 amino acids. Germline V CDR1 and CDR2: MNHEY, SVGAGI. J gave up 8 bases and V 2 bases, and 9 bases lay outside the gene matches. DNA for the CDR3: TGTGCCAGCAGTTACCTTGACAGGGGGACGCAGGGCTACACCTTC. As protein: CASSYLDRGTQGYTF.

This clone was recorded only once. The chain recombines TRBV5-4 with TRBJ2-7; D is undetermined. The CDR3 is made up of 13 amino acids. CDR1 SGHNT and CDR2 YYREEE come from the germline V gene (reference sequence). Trimming removed 1 base at V and 7 bases at J, with 12 bases between. The CDR3 DNA sequence: TGTGCCAGCAGCTTGTGGCTTCTTAAGGAGCAGTACTTC. This sequence encodes CASSLWLLKEQYF.

The chain joins TRBV24-1 to TRBJ1-1; 10 positions match TRBD1. CDR3 length equals 17 residues. Germline V CDR1 and CDR2: KGHDR, SFDVKD. V shed 1 base, J shed 2 bases, and the junction held 6 bases outside the gene matches. This CDR3 reads CATSDLGTGVGNTEAFF. As DNA, the CDR3 is TGTGCCACCAGTGATTTAGGGACAGGGGTTGGTAACACTGAAGCTTTCTTT.

The chain is built from TRBV19 and TRBJ1-1; D is possibly TRBD1 (5 bases). Germline CDR1 is LNHDA and CDR2 is SQIVND (reference sequence). This CDR3 is 14 amino acids long. V shed 3 bases and J shed 1 base, with 9 bases lying between them. CDR3 in DNA: TGTGCCAGTAGTATGAGTAGGGGGAACACTGAAGCTTTCTTT. Amino acids: CASSMSRGNTEAFF.

This chain connects TRBV2 to TRBJ2-5; D gene uncertain. The length of the CDR3 is 13 residues. With 5 bases removed from V and 5 bases from J, the gap between germline ends came to 12 bases. The germline V gene has CDR1 SNHLY and CDR2 FYNNEI. CDR3 sequence: CASSRILEETQYF. For the CDR3, the DNA is TGTGCCAGCAGTAGGATCTTGGAGGAGACCCAGTACTTC.

The rearrangement links TRBV9 to TRBJ2-2; D gene ambiguous. Between the trimmed V and J ends, which lost 0 bases and 2 bases, there was a span of 5 bases. The CDR3 loop spans 14 amino acids. The germline V gene encodes CDR1 SGDLS and CDR2 YYNGEE. The CDR3 DNA sequence: TGTGCCAGCAGCGTAGACTCTAACACCGGGGAGCTGTTTTTT. It encodes CASSVDSNTGELFF.

The chain uses TRBV5-6 and TRBJ1-4; D remains unclear. The germline gives CDR1 SGHDT, CDR2 YYEEEE. V was cut by 1 base and J by 6 bases, with 10 bases left in between. The CDR3 consists of 14 residues. The CDR3 protein is CASSLRGIYEKLFF. The CDR3 nucleotides read TGTGCCAGCAGCTTGCGAGGGATCTATGAAAAACTGTTTTTT.

This clone occurred once. CDR3 protein: CATSSIRAGLSTDTQYF. The CDR3 region has the DNA TGTGCCACCAGTTCAATTCGGGCGGGGCTAAGCACAGATACGCAGTATTTT. This chain connects TRBV24-1 to TRBJ2-3; the D gene is possibly TRBD2 (6 bases). The CDR3 consists of 17 residues. The germline V gene has CDR1 KGHDR and CDR2 SFDVKD. Trimming took off 6 bases at V and 0 bases at J, with 18 bases between the two ends.

The J gene is TRBJ1-3, the V gene TRBV28, with D perhaps TRBD1 (5 bases). The CDR3 loop spans 16 amino acids. Trimming took off 6 bases at V and 4 bases at J, with 19 bases between the two ends. CDR1 and CDR2 from the germline V gene are MDHEN and SYDVKM. CDR3 sequence (DNA): TGTGCCAGCAGGGCCCCGGGGGGTTATATCGGAAACACCATATATTTT. It yields the protein CASRAPGGYIGNTIYF.

The chain has TRBV18 and TRBJ1-5; D uncertain. Germline V gene data show CDR1 as KGHSH and CDR2 as LQKENI. Deletions cut 3 bases from V and 0 bases from J, with 6 bases between. The CDR3 is 14 residues long. The CDR3 here is CASSPAGSNQPQHF. Written as DNA, the CDR3 is TGTGCCAGCTCACCGGCAGGTAGCAATCAGCCCCAGCATTTT.

This clone occurred a few times. The rearrangement joins TRBV28 to TRBJ2-3; 8 nucleotides match TRBD2. The germline V gene encodes CDR1 MDHEN and CDR2 SYDVKM. This CDR3 has 16 residues. The J segment lost 0 bases and the V segment lost 1 base, leaving 3 bases of the junction unmatched. Here the CDR3 reads CASSLLERGSTDTQYF. CDR3 DNA sequence: TGTGCCAGCAGTTTATTAGAGCGGGGGAGCACAGATACGCAGTATTTT.

The V call is TRBV10-2, the J call TRBJ2-3; a possible D gene is TRBD2 (6 bases). CDR1 and CDR2 from the germline V gene are WSHSY and SAAADI. This CDR3 is 13 amino acids long. V was shortened by 3 bases and J by 8 bases, with 12 bases between the two germline ends. The CDR3, as DNA: TGCGCCAGCAGTGAAGGAGGGGCCGTTACGCAGTATTTT. Encoded protein: CASSEGGAVTQYF.

The V and J genes are TRBV6-6 and TRBJ2-6; D is ambiguous. The CDR3 has 15 amino acids. Germline V gene sequence: CDR1 MNHNY, CDR2 SVGAGI (reference sequence). Trimming removed 4 bases at V and 2 bases at J, with 9 bases between. This CDR3 is CASSFKPPGANVLTF. The CDR3 nucleotides read TGTGCCAGCAGTTTTAAGCCTCCTGGGGCCAACGTCCTGACTTTC.

The chain employs TRBV7-9 and TRBJ1-3, with TRBD1 identical over 12 bases. Losses at the gene ends were 4 bases for V and 3 bases for J; bases not matched to a gene: 4. CDR1 SEHNR and CDR2 FQNEAQ come from the germline V gene (reference sequence). This CDR3 is 16 amino acids long. Here the CDR3 reads CASSSGTGGDGNTIYF. CDR3 DNA: TGTGCCAGCAGCTCTGGGACAGGGGGCGATGGAAACACCATATATTTT.

The chain combines TRBV3-1 (or the pseudogene TRBV3-2) with TRBJ1-6; D is possibly TRBD1 (6 bases). The CDR3 extends over 16 amino acids. Germline values: CDR1 LGHDT, CDR2 YNNKEL (reference sequence). V was cut by 1 base and J by 4 bases, with 11 bases left in between. The CDR3 DNA reads TGTGCCAGCAGCCAAGCGGGGGGCGCTTATAATTCACCCCTCCACTTT. Translated, it gives CASSQAGGAYNSPLHF.

This chain connects TRBV10-3 to TRBJ2-7; 8 bases map to TRBD2. Trimming took 7 bases from V and 0 from J; bases not matched to a gene: 5. The CDR3 length is 14 residues. The germline V gene has CDR1 ENHRY and CDR2 SYGVKD. The CDR3 coding sequence is TGTGCCATCAAGACCGGGGGGGGCTCCTACGAGCAGTACTTC. Its translation is CAIKTGGGSYEQYF.

The CDR3 sequence is CASSQDPDRDYEKLFF. The CDR3 DNA sequence: TGCGCCAGCAGCCAAGATCCCGACAGGGATTATGAAAAACTGTTTTTT. The genes are TRBV4-1 and TRBJ1-4, with 7 bases that match TRBD1. Trimming cost V 0 bases and J 6 bases; bases outside gene matches: 7. CDR1 is MGHRA and CDR2 is YSYEKL in the germline V gene. The CDR3 totals 16 residues.

The rearrangement links TRBV7-9 to TRBJ2-2; TRBD1 agrees at 9 bases. Germline V gene lookup returns CDR1 SEHNR and CDR2 FQNEAQ (reference sequence). There are 16 residues in the CDR3. The junction had 2 bases not matched to a gene; V was cut back by 3 bases and J by 0 bases. Here the CDR3 reads CASSFGQGTNTGELFF. The CDR3 coding sequence is TGTGCCAGCAGCTTTGGACAGGGGACGAACACCGGGGAGCTGTTTTTT.

The chain employs TRBV7-9 and TRBJ1-4, with D possibly matching TRBD1 (5 bases). CDR3 length equals 15 residues. Trimming took off 2 bases at V and 3 bases at J, with 10 bases between the two ends. Germline CDR1 and CDR2: SEHNR and FQNEAQ (reference sequence). The CDR3 reads CASSLSDRSNEKLFF. CDR3 nucleotides: TGTGCCAGCAGCTTATCCGACAGATCTAATGAAAAACTGTTTTTT.